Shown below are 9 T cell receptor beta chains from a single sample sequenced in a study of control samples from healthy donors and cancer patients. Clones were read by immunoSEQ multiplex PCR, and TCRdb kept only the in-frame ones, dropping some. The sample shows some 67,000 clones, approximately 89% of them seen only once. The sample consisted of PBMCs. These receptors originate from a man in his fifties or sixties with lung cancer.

This CDR3 reads CASHSLPAGEQFF. The CDR3 DNA is TGTGCCAGCCATTCCCTCCCGGCGGGTGAGCAGTTCTTC. The rearrangement joins TRBV5-5 to TRBJ2-1; possibly TRBD2 for D (5 bases). V lost 7 bases and J lost 9, with 17 bases in between. The V gene's germline CDR1 is SGHKS and CDR2 YYEKEE (reference sequence). The CDR3 runs to 13 residues.

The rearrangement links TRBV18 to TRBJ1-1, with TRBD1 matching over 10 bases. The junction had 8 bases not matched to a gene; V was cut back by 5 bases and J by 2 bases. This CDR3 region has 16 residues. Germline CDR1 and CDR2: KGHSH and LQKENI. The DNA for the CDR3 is TGTGCCAGCTCAACCGGGACAGGGGCACTTAACACTGAAGCTTTCTTT. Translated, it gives CASSTGTGALNTEAFF.

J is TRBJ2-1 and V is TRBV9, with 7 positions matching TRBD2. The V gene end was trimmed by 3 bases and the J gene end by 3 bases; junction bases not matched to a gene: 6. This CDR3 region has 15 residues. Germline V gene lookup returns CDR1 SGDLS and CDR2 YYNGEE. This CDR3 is CASSDRGDLYNEQFF. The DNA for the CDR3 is TGTGCCAGCAGCGACCGGGGGGACCTCTACAATGAGCAGTTCTTC. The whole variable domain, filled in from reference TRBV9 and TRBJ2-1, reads DSGVTQTPKHLITATGQRVTLRCSPRSGDLSVYWYQQSLDQGLQFLIQYYNGEERAKGNILERFSAQQFPDLHSELNLSSLELGDSALYFCASSDRGDLYNEQFFGPGTRLTVL.

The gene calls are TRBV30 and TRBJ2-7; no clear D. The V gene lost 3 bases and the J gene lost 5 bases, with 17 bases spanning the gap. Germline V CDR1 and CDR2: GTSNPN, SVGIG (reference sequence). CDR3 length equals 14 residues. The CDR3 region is CAWRRLERRDEQYV. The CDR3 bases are TGTGCCTGGAGGCGCCTAGAGCGAAGGGACGAGCAGTACGTC.

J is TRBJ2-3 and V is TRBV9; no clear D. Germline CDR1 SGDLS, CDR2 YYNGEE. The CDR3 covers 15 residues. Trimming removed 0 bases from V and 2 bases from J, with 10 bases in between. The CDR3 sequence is CASSVALANTDTQYF. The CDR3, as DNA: TGTGCCAGCAGCGTAGCTTTGGCCAACACAGATACGCAGTATTTT.

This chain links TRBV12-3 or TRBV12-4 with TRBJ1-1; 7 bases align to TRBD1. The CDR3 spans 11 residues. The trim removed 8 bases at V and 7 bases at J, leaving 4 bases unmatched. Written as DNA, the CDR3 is TGTGCCAGCGCTGACAGGGTTGAAGCTTTCTTT. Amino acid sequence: CASADRVEAFF.

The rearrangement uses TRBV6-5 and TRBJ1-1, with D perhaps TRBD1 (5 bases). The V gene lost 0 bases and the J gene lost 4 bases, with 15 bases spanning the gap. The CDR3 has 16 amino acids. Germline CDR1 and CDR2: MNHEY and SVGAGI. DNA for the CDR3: TGTGCCAGCAGTTACTCAGGGACCAACTCGGGCACTGAAGCTTTCTTT. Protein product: CASSYSGTNSGTEAFF.

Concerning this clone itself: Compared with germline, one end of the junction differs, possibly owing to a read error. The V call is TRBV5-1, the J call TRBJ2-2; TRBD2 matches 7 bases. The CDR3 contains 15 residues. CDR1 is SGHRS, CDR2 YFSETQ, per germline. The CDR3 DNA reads TGCGCCAGCAGTTTGGGAGGGGCGAGCACCGGGGAGCTGTTTTTT. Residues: CASSLGGASTGELFF.

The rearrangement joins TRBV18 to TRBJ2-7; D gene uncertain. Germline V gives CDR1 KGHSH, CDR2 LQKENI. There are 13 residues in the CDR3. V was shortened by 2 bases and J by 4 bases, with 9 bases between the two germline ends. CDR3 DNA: TGTGCCAGCTCACCAAACACAGCTTACGAGCAGTACGTC. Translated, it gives CASSPNTAYEQYV.